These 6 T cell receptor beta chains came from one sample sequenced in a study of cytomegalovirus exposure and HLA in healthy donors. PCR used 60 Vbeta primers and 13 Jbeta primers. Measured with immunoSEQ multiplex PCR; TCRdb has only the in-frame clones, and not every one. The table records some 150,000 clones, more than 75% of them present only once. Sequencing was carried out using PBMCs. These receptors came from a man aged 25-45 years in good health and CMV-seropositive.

The CDR3 here is CASSEYRSRYEQYF. CDR3 coding DNA: TGTGCCAGCAGTGAATACAGGAGCCGCTACGAGCAGTACTTC. V usage is TRBV6-1 and J usage is TRBJ2-7; weak D call: TRBD1 (5 bases). V dropped 2 bases and J dropped 3 bases, with 11 bases sitting between them. Germline V gene sequence: CDR1 MNHNS, CDR2 SASEGT. This CDR3 has 14 residues.

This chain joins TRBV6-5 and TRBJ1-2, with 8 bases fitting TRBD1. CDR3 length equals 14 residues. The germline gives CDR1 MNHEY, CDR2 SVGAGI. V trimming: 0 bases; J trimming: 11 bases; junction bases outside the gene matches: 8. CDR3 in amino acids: CASSYSGQVTRYTF. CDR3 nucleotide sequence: TGTGCCAGCAGTTACTCGGGACAGGTTACAAGATACACCTTC.

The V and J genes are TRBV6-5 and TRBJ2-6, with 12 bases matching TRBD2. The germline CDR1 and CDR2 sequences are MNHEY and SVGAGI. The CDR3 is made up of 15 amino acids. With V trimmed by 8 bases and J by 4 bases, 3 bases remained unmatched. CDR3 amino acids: CASLAGGEGANVLTF. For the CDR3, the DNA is TGTGCCAGCCTAGCGGGGGGGGAGGGGGCCAACGTCCTGACTTTC.

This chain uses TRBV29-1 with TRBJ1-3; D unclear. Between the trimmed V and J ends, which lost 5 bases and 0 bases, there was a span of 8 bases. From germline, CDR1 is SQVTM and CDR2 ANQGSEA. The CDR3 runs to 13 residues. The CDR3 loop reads CSVSPLSGNTIYF. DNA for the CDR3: TGCAGCGTTTCCCCTCTCTCTGGAAACACCATATATTTT.

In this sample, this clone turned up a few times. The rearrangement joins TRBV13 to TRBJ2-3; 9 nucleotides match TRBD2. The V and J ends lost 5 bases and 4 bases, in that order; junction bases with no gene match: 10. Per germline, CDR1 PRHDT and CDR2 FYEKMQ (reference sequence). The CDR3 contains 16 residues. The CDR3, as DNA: TGTGCCAGCAGCCCCCCAGAGCGGGGGGCAGCAGATACGCAGTATTTT. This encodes CASSPPERGAADTQYF.

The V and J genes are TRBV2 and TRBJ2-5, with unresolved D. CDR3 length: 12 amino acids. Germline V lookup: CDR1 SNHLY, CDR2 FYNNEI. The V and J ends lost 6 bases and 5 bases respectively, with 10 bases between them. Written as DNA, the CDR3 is TGTGCCAGCAGCGCGAGCGCCGAGACCCAGTACTTC. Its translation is CASSASAETQYF.